This T cell receptor (beta chain) was sequenced for a study of beta chain features in type 1 diabetes (dated by TCRdb to the late 2010s). With regard to the full study: Mean age, gender distribution, total cell number and subset yield were not different between patients and healthy donors. In the study, TCRB repertoires of sorted circulating CD4+ T cell subsets from recently diagnosed type 1 diabetes patients were compared with those of matched healthy donors. A total of roughly 99,000,000 sorted cells were examined across all samples, and the number of cells per subset was strongly correlated with RNA yield. Naive and central memory subsets were obtained from all 30 or so donors, but regulatory and stem cell-like memory subsets were isolated from only 8 patients and about eight healthy donors.

Each donor gave one peripheral blood draw, averaging around 0.11 L, which was collected into heparinised tubes. Naive, central memory, regulatory and stem cell-like memory CD4+ T cells were sorted on a BD FACSAria II using a panel including CD45RO, CCR7, CD25, CD127, CD95 and CD27. All sorted populations exceeded 98% purity. PBMCs were isolated right away by Lymphoprep density gradient centrifugation and were stained directly, without culture. To minimize batch effects, samples were stained and sorted in pairs, one healthy donor with one patient per experiment. Beyond this particular receptor, the publication reports: Because cDNA was sequenced instead of genomic DNA, activated cells with high expression could be over-represented, although the groups did not differ in activation or CD3 levels. Because small numbers of individuals were included in the HLA sub-analyses, any influence of HLA type on TCRB rearrangement was left unresolved. The naive, central memory and regulatory TCRB repertoires appeared to resemble one another more closely among patients than among healthy donors. A moderate but significant shortening of TCRB CDR3 length was observed in type 1 diabetes patients in all four CD4+ subsets. Patients with type 1 diabetes made fewer insertions and deleted more nucleotides at VDJ recombination sites, implying thymic rearrangement abnormalities. Shorter templates might be favored by PCR, yet because patient and control samples were amplified and corrected together, any such skew would affect both groups equally.

Regarding this clone: The antigen this receptor binds is unknown. No base quality information exists; no much larger clone differs at one position.

All of the isolated RNA was reverse transcribed with the High Capacity cDNA Reverse Transcription Kit, so expressed TCRB transcripts were sequenced. Deep immunoSEQ sequencing was applied to naive, central memory and regulatory T cell samples, giving an average of about 3.4 million total reads per sample. After sorted cells were lysed in RLT buffer, RNA was extracted with DNase-treated RNeasy Micro or Mini kits, with the choice depending on cell number. To prevent cross-contamination, every cell subset was processed on its own, while patient and healthy donor samples were processed together. TCRB sequences were amplified from cDNA with the immunoSEQ multiplex PCR, producing 87-bp fragments spanning the CDR3 region. Sequencing of the amplicons was performed on the Illumina HiSeq platform. As for the original processing: PCR bias was corrected computationally using synthetic template baselines, and reads within Hamming distance 2 were collapsed, with unmergeable singletons discarded. Reads were aligned to IMGT to assign V, D and J genes, CDR3 length, and insertions or deletions at six rearrangement sites. Within each subset, clonotype counts were normalized to sorted cell number, after which true diversity and Gini coefficients were computed with the tcR R package. The overlap coefficient, calculated on TCRB nucleotide sequences, was used to quantify repertoire sharing. TCRdb took this table from immuneACCESS and kept in-frame rearrangements with V and J called. Such tables lack part of the clones; where checked against another copy, unresolved V genes explain under half of the gap, and the rest is unexplained. V and J calls and clone size come straight from that table; D and trimming were deduced from the DNA. The sample yields around 280,000 clones; around 7.3% were counted once. Together, the top ten hold roughly 1% of the sample.

The TCR sequence derives from a woman aged 18-35 years in good health. Material for sequencing was central memory CD4+ T cells from blood.

DNA sequence: TGTGCCAGCAGCGATAGCGGGAGAGGCGGTCGAGATACGCAGTATTTT. Translation gives CASSDSGRGGRDTQYF. The rearranged segments are TRBV9 and TRBJ2-3, with 9 bases aligning to TRBD2. There are 16 amino acids in the CDR3, from cysteine to phenylalanine inclusive. Only CDR3 DNA remains: 48 bases, in frame from the first base. Compared with germline, V lacks 3 bases and J lacks 5 bases; bases without a gene match: 10. CDR1 SGDLS and CDR2 YYNGEE were looked up in the germline V gene.